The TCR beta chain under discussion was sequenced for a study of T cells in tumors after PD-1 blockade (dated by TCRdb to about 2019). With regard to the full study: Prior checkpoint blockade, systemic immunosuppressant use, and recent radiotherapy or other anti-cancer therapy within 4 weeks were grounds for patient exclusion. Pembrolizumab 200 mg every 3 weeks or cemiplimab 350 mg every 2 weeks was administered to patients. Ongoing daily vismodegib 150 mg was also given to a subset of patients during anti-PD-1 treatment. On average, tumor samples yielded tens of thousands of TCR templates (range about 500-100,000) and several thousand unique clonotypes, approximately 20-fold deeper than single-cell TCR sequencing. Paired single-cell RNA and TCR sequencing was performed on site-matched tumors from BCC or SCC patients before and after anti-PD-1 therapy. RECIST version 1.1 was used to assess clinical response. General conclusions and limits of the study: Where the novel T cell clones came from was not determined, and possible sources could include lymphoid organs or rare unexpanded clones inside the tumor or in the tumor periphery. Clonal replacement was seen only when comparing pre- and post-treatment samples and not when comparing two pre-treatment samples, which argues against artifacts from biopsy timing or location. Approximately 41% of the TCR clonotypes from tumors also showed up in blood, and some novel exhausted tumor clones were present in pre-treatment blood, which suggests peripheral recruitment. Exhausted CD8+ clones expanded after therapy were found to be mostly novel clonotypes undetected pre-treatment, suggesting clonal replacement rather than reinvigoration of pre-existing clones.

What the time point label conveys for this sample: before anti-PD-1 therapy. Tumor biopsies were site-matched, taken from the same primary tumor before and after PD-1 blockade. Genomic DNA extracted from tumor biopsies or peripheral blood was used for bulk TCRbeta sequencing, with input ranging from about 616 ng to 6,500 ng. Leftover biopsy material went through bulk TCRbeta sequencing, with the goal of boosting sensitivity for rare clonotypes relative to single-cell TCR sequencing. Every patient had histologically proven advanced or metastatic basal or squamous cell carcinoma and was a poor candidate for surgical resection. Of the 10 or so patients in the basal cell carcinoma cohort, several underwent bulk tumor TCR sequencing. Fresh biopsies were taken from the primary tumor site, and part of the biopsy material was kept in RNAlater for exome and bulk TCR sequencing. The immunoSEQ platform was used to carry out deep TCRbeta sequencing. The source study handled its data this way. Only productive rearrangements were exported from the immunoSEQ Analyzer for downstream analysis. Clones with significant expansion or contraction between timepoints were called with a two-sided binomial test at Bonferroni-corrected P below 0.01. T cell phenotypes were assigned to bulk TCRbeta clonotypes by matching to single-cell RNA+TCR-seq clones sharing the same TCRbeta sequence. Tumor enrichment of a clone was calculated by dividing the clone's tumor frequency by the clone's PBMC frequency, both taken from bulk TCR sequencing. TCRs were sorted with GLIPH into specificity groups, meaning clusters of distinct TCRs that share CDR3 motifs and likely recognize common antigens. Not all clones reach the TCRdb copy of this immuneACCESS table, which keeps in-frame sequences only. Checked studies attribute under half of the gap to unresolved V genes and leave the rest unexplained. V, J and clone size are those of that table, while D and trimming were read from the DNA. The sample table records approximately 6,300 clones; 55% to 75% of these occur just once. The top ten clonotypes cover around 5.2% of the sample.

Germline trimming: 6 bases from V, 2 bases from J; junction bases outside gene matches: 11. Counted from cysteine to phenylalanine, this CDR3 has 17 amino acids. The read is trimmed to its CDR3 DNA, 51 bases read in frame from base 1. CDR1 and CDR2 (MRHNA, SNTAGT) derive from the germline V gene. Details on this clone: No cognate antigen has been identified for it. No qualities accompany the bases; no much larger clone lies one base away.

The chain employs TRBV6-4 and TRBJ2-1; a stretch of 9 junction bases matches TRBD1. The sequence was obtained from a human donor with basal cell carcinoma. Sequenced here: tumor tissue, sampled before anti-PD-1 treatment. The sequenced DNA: TGTGCCAGCAGACTGCCCGGGACAGGGAGAACCTACAATGAGCAGTTCTTC. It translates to CASRLPGTGRTYNEQFF.